One T cell receptor beta chain is described in this entry. This specimen belongs to a study of blood T cell repertoires in COVID-19. Trimming took 8 bases from V and 8 from J, leaving 19 bases between them. Germline V gene lookup returns CDR1 MDHEN and CDR2 SYDVKM. The CDR3 totals 14 residues. Study processing details: Amplification with reference gene primers provided the estimates of nucleated cell counts. Repertoires were generated with immunoSEQ multiplex PCR, while TCRdb's copy carries only in-frame clones and drops some. That table furnishes V, J and clone size, whereas the DNA furnished D and trimming. The table lists about 53,000 clones, about 77% of them singletons.

Sequencing was carried out using peripheral blood. The chain employs TRBV28 and TRBJ1-3; no clear D. This receptor was identified in a man aged 65 to 79 with active or convalescent COVID-19. The CDR3 loop reads CASGLLRTGHTIYF. The DNA for the CDR3 is TGTGCCAGCGGACTTTTGCGGACGGGCCACACCATATATTTT.